The 25 T cell receptor beta chains in this list originate from one sample, sequenced in a study of cytomegalovirus exposure and HLA in healthy donors. Generated by immunoSEQ multiplex PCR, the TCRdb table keeps only in-frame clones and is missing some. The table lists over 150,000 clones, around nine tenths of them singletons, with about a fifth in the top ten. The sample taken for sequencing was PBMCs. The receptors originated from a man between 18 and 35 years old in good health and CMV-seropositive.

The CDR3 loop reads CASSIVGRSSYNEQFF. The CDR3 bases are TGTGCCAGCAGTATAGTAGGGAGGAGCTCCTACAATGAGCAGTTCTTC. The genes are TRBV27 and TRBJ2-1, with a tentative D call TRBD2 (6 bases). The CDR3 is made up of 16 amino acids. Trimming took 5 bases from V and 0 from J, leaving 14 bases between them. Per germline, CDR1 MNHEY and CDR2 SMNVEV (reference sequence).

This chain links TRBV11-3 with TRBJ2-1; 16 positions match TRBD2. Germline loops: CDR1 SGHNT, CDR2 YENEEA. This CDR3 has 15 residues. V lost 5 bases to trimming and J lost 8 bases; unmatched junction nucleotides: 3. For the CDR3, the DNA is TGTGCCAGCAGCCTGGGACTAGCGGGGGGGGATGAGCAGTTCTTC. It codes for CASSLGLAGGDEQFF.

This chain uses TRBV7-8 with TRBJ2-3, with D maybe TRBD2 (5 bases). The CDR3 has 16 residues. V shed 1 base and J shed 2 bases, with 13 bases lying between them. Germline V gene data show CDR1 as SGHVS and CDR2 as FQNEAQ. In nucleotides, the CDR3 is TGTGCCAGCAGCTTAGGTATCGCGAGGGCCACAGATACGCAGTATTTT. It specifies CASSLGIARATDTQYF.

The chain has TRBV10-2 and TRBJ2-1; D unresolved. The CDR3 length is 14 residues. The germline gives CDR1 WSHSY, CDR2 SAAADI. The ends were cut back, 9 bases at V and 3 bases at J, with 15 bases in the middle. In nucleotides, the CDR3 is TGCGCCAGTGGAATCAGTAACTACTACAATGAGCAGTTCTTC. Amino acids: CASGISNYYNEQFF.

A few counts support this clone. The chain carries TRBV4-2 and TRBJ2-2; 7 bases are a match to TRBD2. This CDR3 contains 13 residues. Germline V gene sequence: CDR1 LGHNA, CDR2 YNFKEQ. Written as DNA, the CDR3 is TGTGCTTCGGGGGGAATGGACACCGGGGAGCTGTTTTTT. Amino acid sequence: CASGGMDTGELFF.

The chain joins TRBV11-2 to TRBJ2-3; 9 bases agree with TRBD2. V was pared by 5 bases and J by 8 bases, with 14 bases of the junction left unmatched. CDR3 length: 16 amino acids. From germline, CDR1 is SGHAT and CDR2 FQNNGV. The DNA for the CDR3 is TGTGCCAGCAGCCTCTCGGGCGGGGGGGCCGGAAGTACGCAGTATTTT. Protein product: CASSLSGGGAGSTQYF.

The gene calls are TRBV6-6 and TRBJ2-7, with 9 bases identical to TRBD2. CDR1 and CDR2 from the germline V gene are MNHNY and SVGAGI (reference sequence). V was clipped by 6 bases and J by 1 base; unmatched bases: 4. The CDR3 has 14 amino acids. The CDR3 spells CASRPLAGSYEQYF. The DNA of the CDR3 is TGTGCCAGCAGACCCCTAGCGGGATCCTACGAGCAGTACTTC.

The chain couples TRBV7-3 to TRBJ2-7; D is possibly TRBD2 (7 bases). Germline V lookup: CDR1 SGHTA, CDR2 FQGTGA. Trimming left V 5 bases short and J 4 bases short, with 18 bases between. The CDR3 runs 15 residues. In nucleotides, the CDR3 is TGTGCCAGCAGCCCTACCGGGGGGCAATTTTACGAGCAGTACTTC. As protein: CASSPTGGQFYEQYF.

The CDR3 is CASSGQLAGDQETQYF. The CDR3 region has the DNA TGTGCCAGCAGTGGGCAACTAGCGGGGGATCAAGAGACCCAGTACTTC. This chain uses TRBV2 with TRBJ2-5; 11 bases align to TRBD2. Germline loops: CDR1 SNHLY, CDR2 FYNNEI. V trimming: 4 bases; J trimming: 2 bases; junction bases outside the gene matches: 6. This CDR3 has 16 residues.

The V gene is TRBV9, the J gene TRBJ2-2; no reliable D call. Germline CDR1 reads SGDLS; CDR2 reads YYNGEE. This CDR3 comprises 12 residues. V lost 4 bases, J lost 6 bases, and 7 bases lay in between. The CDR3 region is CASSPAAGELFF. The CDR3 DNA is TGTGCCAGCAGCCCCGCGGCCGGGGAGCTGTTTTTT.

The CDR3 nucleotides read TGTGCCAGCAGCGCCGGGGGTGGCAATCAGCCCCAGCATTTT. Translating gives CASSAGGGNQPQHF. V and J are TRBV5-6 and TRBJ1-5; weak D call: TRBD1 (5 bases). Germline values: CDR1 SGHDT, CDR2 YYEEEE. Trimming took off 4 bases at V and 2 bases at J, with 10 bases between the two ends. The CDR3 sequence is 14 residues long.

This chain joins TRBV5-1 and TRBJ1-2; the match to TRBD1 covers 7 bases. V gave up 1 base and J gave up 2 bases; unmatched junction bases: 2. The CDR3 has 14 amino acids. The germline V gene has CDR1 SGHRS and CDR2 YFSETQ. The CDR3 nucleotides read TGCGCCAGCAGCTTGTCGGACAGGAACTATGGCTACACCTTC. It specifies CASSLSDRNYGYTF.

The rearrangement links TRBV11-1 to TRBJ1-1; 9 bases are a match to TRBD1. CDR1 is SGHAT and CDR2 is FQDESV in the germline V gene (reference sequence). After removal of 5 bases from V and 4 bases from J, the junction contained 8 bases not matched to a gene. The CDR3 contains 15 residues. In DNA form, the CDR3 reads TGTGCCAGCAGCCCACAGACAGGGGGGGGCACTGAAGCTTTCTTT. Translation gives CASSPQTGGGTEAFF. Filled out from reference TRBV11-1 and TRBJ1-1, the complete variable domain reads EAEVAQSPRYKITEKSQAVAFWCDPISGHATLYWYRQILGQGPELLVQFQDESVVDDSQLPKDRFSAERLKGVDSTLKIQPAELGDSAMYLCASSPQTGGGTEAFFGQGTRLTVV.

This clone has only one observation. The genes are TRBV9 and TRBJ1-1, with 7 bases matching TRBD1. The CDR3 contains 13 residues. Germline CDR1 is SGDLS and CDR2 is YYNGEE. Losses at the gene ends were 3 bases for V and 8 bases for J; bases not matched to a gene: 7. The CDR3 region is CASSGMLQGEAFF. As DNA, the CDR3 is TGTGCCAGCAGCGGTATGTTACAGGGGGAAGCTTTCTTT.

V and J are TRBV7-2 and TRBJ1-2; 7 nucleotides match TRBD1. Trimming at V came to 6 bases and at J to 4 bases, leaving 11 bases not matched to a gene. The CDR3 extends over 15 amino acids. CDR1 SGHTA and CDR2 FQGNSA come from the germline V gene. CDR3 sequence reads: CASSPTPTGSYGYTF. Here the CDR3 DNA reads TGTGCCAGCAGTCCTACCCCGACAGGGTCCTATGGCTACACCTTC. The full variable domain, with the rest looked up from reference TRBV7-2 and TRBJ1-2, is GAGVSQSPSNKVTEKGKDVELRCDPISGHTALYWYRQSLGQGLEFLIYFQGNSAPDKSGLPSDRFSAERTGGSVSTLTIQRTQQEDSAVYLCASSPTPTGSYGYTFGSGTRLTVV.

V and J are TRBV18 and TRBJ2-1; TRBD2 agrees at 13 bases. The germline gives CDR1 KGHSH, CDR2 LQKENI. V lost 5 bases and J lost 10; bases outside the gene matches: 2. This CDR3 is built from 13 residues. CDR3 protein: CASSGTSGAEQFF. The CDR3 coding sequence is TGTGCCAGCTCAGGGACTAGCGGGGCCGAGCAGTTCTTC.

This chain connects TRBV9 to TRBJ2-5; D ambiguous. Trimming pared 1 base from V and 1 base from J, leaving 5 bases between. Germline V gene sequence: CDR1 SGDLS, CDR2 YYNGEE. The CDR3 is 13 residues long. The CDR3 DNA sequence: TGTGCCAGCAGCGTATACGGCCAAGAGACCCAGTACTTC. Its protein product is CASSVYGQETQYF.

The rearrangement links TRBV5-1 to TRBJ2-7; possible D gene TRBD1, 6 bases. The CDR3 has 15 amino acids. The germline CDR1 and CDR2 sequences are SGHRS and YFSETQ. The germline V and J ends were trimmed by 7 bases and 4 bases, with 21 bases remaining between them. In DNA form, the CDR3 reads TGCGCCAGCGTACCTCTACAGGGAACTGGTTACGAGCAGTACTTC. Protein product: CASVPLQGTGYEQYF.

V usage is TRBV19 and J usage is TRBJ1-5, with 7 bases identical to TRBD1. The V segment lost 4 bases and the J segment 15 bases; nucleotides outside the gene matches: 9. The CDR3 covers 12 residues. Germline-derived CDR1 and CDR2 are LNHDA and SQIVND (reference sequence). The CDR3 DNA sequence: TGTGCCAGTAGTAACAGACAGGGAGTCGGGCATTTT. This gives the protein CASSNRQGVGHF.

This clone has a handful of counts. The chain combines TRBV21-1 with TRBJ2-7; whether TRBD1, the table's D call, matches the DNA was not checked. TRBV21-1 is recorded as a pseudogene. This CDR3 has 13 residues. CDR3 loop: CASSKGGSYEQYF. The CDR3 DNA sequence: TGTGCCAGCAGCAAAGGGGGCAGCTACGAGCAGTACTTC.

This chain uses TRBV30 with TRBJ2-3; 8 bases are shared with TRBD1. Germline assignment: CDR1 GTSNPN and CDR2 SVGIG (reference sequence). The CDR3 length is 15 residues. V was pared by 7 bases and J by 1 base, with 10 bases of the junction left unmatched. The CDR3 DNA is TGTGCCTACGATGGACTGACAGGGGGCACAGATACGCAGTATTTT. Translation: CAYDGLTGGTDTQYF.

To note about this clone: One junction end disagrees with the germline gene, perhaps due to a read error. The J gene is TRBJ1-4, the V gene TRBV7-2; D gene uncertain. Germline V lookup: CDR1 SGHTA, CDR2 FQGNSA. This CDR3 spans 14 amino acids. CDR3 in amino acids: CASSLGGPKEKLFF. As DNA, the CDR3 is TGTGCCAGCAGCCTAGGCGGCCCTAAAGAAAAACTGTTTTTT. Full variable domain (rest looked up from reference TRBV7-2 and TRBJ1-4): GAGVSQSPSNKVTEKGKDVELRCDPISGHTALYWYRQSLGQGLEFLIYFQGNSAPDKSGLPSDRFSAERTGGSVSTLTIQRTQQEDSAVYLCASSLGGPKEKLFFGSGTQLSVL.

The J gene is TRBJ1-5, the V gene TRBV4-1; 7 bases are a match to TRBD1. The CDR3 consists of 17 residues. Germline loops: CDR1 MGHRA, CDR2 YSYEKL. Germline trimming cut 1 base from V and 4 bases from J; bases unmatched to any gene: 10. The CDR3 DNA reads as TGCGCCAGCAGCCAAGTAAGGAAGGGGGCCTTAAATCAGCCCCAGCATTTT. Residues: CASSQVRKGALNQPQHF.

The rearrangement joins TRBV10-1 to TRBJ2-3, with D perhaps matching TRBD1 (5 bases). There are 15 residues in the CDR3. V was trimmed by 3 bases and J by 4 bases, leaving 14 bases between them. Germline V gene lookup returns CDR1 WNHNN and CDR2 SYGVQD (reference sequence). CDR3 sequence (DNA): TGCGCCAGCAGTGACAGGGCCGGTGCTCCAGATACGCAGTATTTT. Translation gives CASSDRAGAPDTQYF.

This clone appeared a single time. The J gene is TRBJ2-1, the V gene TRBV27, with D possibly matching TRBD1 (5 bases). The germline V gene encodes CDR1 MNHEY and CDR2 SMNVEV (reference sequence). This CDR3 comprises 11 residues. The ends were cut back, 5 bases at V and 11 bases at J, with 10 bases in the middle. The CDR3 is CASSKQGQQFF. CDR3 nucleotides: TGTGCCAGCAGTAAGCAGGGCCAGCAGTTCTTC.